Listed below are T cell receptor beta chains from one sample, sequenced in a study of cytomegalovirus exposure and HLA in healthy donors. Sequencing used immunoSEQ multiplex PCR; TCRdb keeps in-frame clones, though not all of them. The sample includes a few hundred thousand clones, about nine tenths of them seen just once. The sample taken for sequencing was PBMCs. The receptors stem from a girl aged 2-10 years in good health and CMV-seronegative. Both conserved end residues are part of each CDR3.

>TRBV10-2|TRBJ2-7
CASSESRTGAYEQYF
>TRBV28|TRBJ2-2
CASSSPMNTGELFF
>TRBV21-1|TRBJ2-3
CASLGQTHEHTDTQYF
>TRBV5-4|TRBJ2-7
CASSFTGGNEQYF
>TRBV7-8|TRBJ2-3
CASSEPSGGASDTQYF
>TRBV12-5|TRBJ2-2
CASGYSGQGNTGELFF
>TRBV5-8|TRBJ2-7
CASSLVAPGQASYEQYF
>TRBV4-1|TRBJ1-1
CASSQEERQGMAEAFF
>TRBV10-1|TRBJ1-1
CASRRGIDTEAFF
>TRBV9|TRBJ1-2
CASSRTGTGEDGYTF
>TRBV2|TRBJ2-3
CASSEPSGTTDTQYF
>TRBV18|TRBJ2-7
CASSPAEGPYEQYF
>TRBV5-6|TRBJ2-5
CASSLGTFQETQYF
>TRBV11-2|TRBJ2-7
CAISTGSYEQYF
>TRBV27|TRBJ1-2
CATGQGDGYTF
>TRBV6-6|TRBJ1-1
CASSYGTTWRTEAFF
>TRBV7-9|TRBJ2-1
CASTLTSGAYNEQFF
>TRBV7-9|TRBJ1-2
CASSSMREGYGYTF
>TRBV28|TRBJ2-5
CASSLAGAQETQYF
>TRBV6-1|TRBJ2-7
CASSEVLVADSYEQYF
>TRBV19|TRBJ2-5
CASRPSGKETQYF
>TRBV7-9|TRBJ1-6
CASSSTGSSYNSPLHF
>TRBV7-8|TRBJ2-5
CASSTTRTSGRVGETQYF
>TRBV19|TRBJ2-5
CASTHAGAETQYF
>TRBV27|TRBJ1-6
CASSSRGNSPLHF
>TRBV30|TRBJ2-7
CAWSVRNRAMEQYF
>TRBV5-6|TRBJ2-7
CASSLDRVRGGYEQYF
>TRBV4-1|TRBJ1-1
CASSQGPGQGRTEAFF
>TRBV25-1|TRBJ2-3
CASSSAGPTDTQYF
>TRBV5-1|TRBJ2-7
CASSLGDYIYEQYF